Presented here are 9 T cell receptor beta chains from one specimen sequenced in a study of T cell responses to AZD1222 COVID-19 vaccine. Repertoires were generated with immunoSEQ multiplex PCR, while TCRdb's copy carries only in-frame clones and drops some. This repertoire shows more than 85,000 clones, roughly 89% found once; its top ten account for around 3.2%. The sample here was peripheral blood, taken on day 0 of AZD1222 vaccination. The source is an adult in good health.

V is TRBV6-5 and J is TRBJ1-4, with 7 positions matching TRBD1. Germline CDR1 and CDR2: MNHEY and SVGAGI. The V and J ends lost 6 bases and 1 base, in that order; junction bases with no gene match: 2. This CDR3 is built from 14 residues. The CDR3 spells CASRQGGTNEKLFF. CDR3 DNA sequence: TGTGCCAGCAGGCAGGGGGGAACTAATGAAAAACTGTTTTTT.

This clone was picked up a small number of times. This chain connects TRBV6-5 to TRBJ1-2; TRBD1 is a possible D gene (5 bases). The V gene's germline CDR1 is MNHEY and CDR2 SVGAGI. With 2 bases removed from V and 3 bases from J, the gap between germline ends came to 10 bases. The CDR3 runs 14 residues. CDR3 nucleotides: TGTGCCAGCAGTTACGCATCCAGGGACTATGGCTACACCTTC. Its translation is CASSYASRDYGYTF.

J is TRBJ1-6 and V is TRBV18; unclear D gene. The CDR3 consists of 15 residues. The V gene's germline CDR1 is KGHSH and CDR2 LQKENI. V gave up 8 bases and J gave up 4 bases, with 15 bases separating them. CDR3 loop: CASTPLGSYNSPLHF. In DNA form, the CDR3 reads TGTGCCAGCACCCCTTTAGGAAGTTATAATTCACCCCTCCACTTT.

The V and J genes are TRBV18 and TRBJ1-5; D ambiguous. Germline V gives CDR1 KGHSH, CDR2 LQKENI. V dropped 3 bases and J dropped 5 bases, with 8 bases sitting between them. There are 13 residues in the CDR3. The CDR3 region is CASSPRLDQPQHF. The CDR3 nucleotides are TGTGCCAGCTCACCTCGCTTAGATCAGCCCCAGCATTTT.

V usage is TRBV18 and J usage is TRBJ1-1, with 9 nucleotides matching TRBD1. In germline, CDR1 is KGHSH, CDR2 LQKENI. This CDR3 is built from 13 residues. With V trimmed by 2 bases and J by 8 bases, 3 bases remained unmatched. CDR3 DNA: TGTGCCAGCTCACCAAGAGGGACAGGGGAAGCTTTCTTT. This gives the protein CASSPRGTGEAFF.

This chain links TRBV18 with TRBJ1-3; D remains ambiguous. Germline assignment: CDR1 KGHSH and CDR2 LQKENI. V was cut by 1 base and J by 0 bases, with 7 bases left in between. The CDR3 is 15 residues long. This CDR3 is CASSPQESSGNTIYF. DNA for the CDR3: TGTGCCAGCTCACCACAGGAATCCTCTGGAAACACCATATATTTT.

The chain employs TRBV15 and TRBJ1-5; unclear D gene. Germline CDR1 is LNHNV and CDR2 is YYDKDF (reference sequence). Deletions cut 0 bases from V and 7 bases from J, with 13 bases between. The CDR3 is 15 amino acids. CDR3 sequence reads: CATSRDSQSHQPQHF. The DNA for the CDR3 is TGTGCCACCAGCAGAGATAGCCAAAGCCACCAGCCCCAGCATTTT.

This clone has just one count. The V and J genes are TRBV29-1 and TRBJ1-1; D might be TRBD1 (5 bases). Germline V gene data show CDR1 as SQVTM and CDR2 as ANQGSEA. V lost 1 base and J lost 1, with 7 bases in between. The CDR3 covers 13 residues. CDR3 protein: CSVEVGGNTEAFF. DNA of the CDR3: TGCAGCGTTGAAGTCGGGGGGAACACTGAAGCTTTCTTT.

V is TRBV6-2 or TRBV6-3 and J is TRBJ2-4; 9 bases agree with TRBD1. The CDR3 contains 14 residues. The V gene end was trimmed by 7 bases and the J gene end by 4 bases; junction bases not matched to a gene: 5. Germline V gives CDR1 MNHEY, CDR2 SVGEGT. The CDR3 region is CASNPTGGKNIQYF. In nucleotides, the CDR3 is TGTGCCAGCAACCCGACAGGGGGGAAAAACATTCAGTACTTC.